The 14 T cell receptor beta chains below come from one sample, sequenced in a study of T cell responses to AZD1222 COVID-19 vaccine. Repertoires were generated with immunoSEQ multiplex PCR, while TCRdb's copy carries only in-frame clones and drops some. Of 110,000 or so clones in the sample, 70% to 90% were seen once. The material sequenced was peripheral blood, taken 28 days after the second AZD1222 dose. The receptors originated from an adult who received the AZD1222 COVID-19 vaccine.

CDR3 amino acids: CASTSGQGARETQYF. The DNA for the CDR3 is TGTGCCAGCACCTCCGGACAGGGGGCGAGAGAGACCCAGTACTTC. The rearrangement links TRBV7-8 to TRBJ2-5; 11 positions match TRBD1. V shed 7 bases, J shed 4 bases, and the junction held 8 bases outside the gene matches. The CDR3 covers 15 residues. The germline gives CDR1 SGHVS, CDR2 FQNEAQ.

For the CDR3, the DNA is TGTGCCAGCAGACAGGGAGGCTATGGCTACACCTTC. Protein product: CASRQGGYGYTF. The chain carries TRBV16 and TRBJ1-2; weak D call: TRBD1 (6 bases). Germline CDR1 and CDR2: KGHSY and FQNENV. V was shortened by 6 bases and J by 4 bases, with 9 bases between the two germline ends. The CDR3 length is 12 residues. The full variable domain, completed using reference TRBV16 and TRBJ1-2, is GEEVAQTPKHLVRGEGQKAKLYCAPIKGHSYVFWYQQVLKNEFKFLISFQNENVFDETGMPKERFSAKCLPNSPCSLEIQATKLEDSAVYFCASRQGGYGYTFGSGTRLTVV.

This rearrangement joins TRBV19 to TRBJ2-2; 8 nucleotides match TRBD1. V lost 5 bases, J lost 4 bases, and 18 bases stayed unmatched. The germline gives CDR1 LNHDA, CDR2 SQIVND (reference sequence). The CDR3 spans 19 residues. As DNA, the CDR3 is TGTGCCAGTAGTTTTACACTGGTCCAGGGGGCGGGTATCACCGGGGAGCTGTTTTTT. This translates into CASSFTLVQGAGITGELFF. The variable domain in full, with the rest retrieved from reference TRBV19 and TRBJ2-2, is DGGITQSPKYLFRKEGQNVTLSCEQNLNHDAMYWYRQDPGQGLRLIYYSQIVNDFQKGDIAEGYSVSREKKESFPLTVTSAQKNPTAFYLCASSFTLVQGAGITGELFFGEGSRLTVL.

The chain uses TRBV18 and TRBJ1-1; D may be TRBD1 (5 bases). Trimming removed 3 bases from V and 0 bases from J, with 11 bases in between. Germline V gene data show CDR1 as KGHSH and CDR2 as LQKENI. This CDR3 has 15 residues. The DNA for the CDR3 is TGTGCCAGCTCACCCCGACAGAGCATGAACACTGAAGCTTTCTTT. Protein: CASSPRQSMNTEAFF. Looking up the rest from reference TRBV18 and TRBJ1-1 gives the full variable domain: NAGVMQNPRHLVRRRGQEARLRCSPMKGHSHVYWYRQLPEEGLKFMVYLQKENIIDESGMPKERFSAEFPKEGPSILRIQQVVRGDSAAYFCASSPRQSMNTEAFFGQGTRLTVV.

The rearrangement joins TRBV3-1 (or the pseudogene TRBV3-2) to TRBJ1-2, with D possibly TRBD1 on 6 matching bases. CDR3 length equals 15 residues. CDR1 LGHDT and CDR2 YNNKEL come from the germline V gene (reference sequence). V lost 0 bases, J lost 4 bases, and 12 bases lay in between. The CDR3 nucleotides read TGTGCCAGCAGCCAAGACGAGACAGGTATCTATGGCTACACCTTC. Amino acids: CASSQDETGIYGYTF.

CDR3 residues: CASSLAGRGHGETQYF. CDR3 coding DNA: TGTGCCAGCAGCTTAGCGGGCAGGGGGCATGGGGAGACCCAGTACTTC. This rearrangement joins TRBV7-2 to TRBJ2-5, with TRBD1 matching over 8 bases. CDR1 is SGHTA, CDR2 FQGNSA, per germline. CDR3 size: 16 residues. V lost 0 bases to trimming and J lost 5 bases; unmatched junction nucleotides: 8.

The V call is TRBV6-2 or TRBV6-3, the J call TRBJ2-2, with 12 nucleotides matching TRBD2. The CDR3 consists of 16 residues. J was trimmed by 8 bases and V by 5 bases; bases with no gene match: 9. CDR1 is MNHEY, CDR2 SVGEGT, per germline. The CDR3 nucleotides read TGTGCCAGCAGTGATGGACTAGCGGGGATGGGTGGGGAGCTGTTTTTT. Amino acids: CASSDGLAGMGGELFF.

J is TRBJ2-3 and V is TRBV5-1; D is perhaps TRBD1 (6 bases). The CDR3 sequence is 14 residues long. Germline assignment: CDR1 SGHRS and CDR2 YFSETQ. The V end lost 2 bases, the J end lost 2 bases, and 9 bases lay between the germline ends. As DNA, the CDR3 is TGCGCCAGCAGCTTTAACAGGGACACAGATACGCAGTATTTT. Protein: CASSFNRDTDTQYF.

This CDR3 is CASSPAGITTDTQYF. CDR3 bases: TGTGCCAGCAGCCCCGCAGGGATCACCACAGATACGCAGTATTTT. The chain joins TRBV7-2 to TRBJ2-3, with a tentative D call TRBD1 (5 bases). Trimming shortened V by 5 bases and J by 2 bases, and 14 bases separated the two germline ends. Germline CDR1 is SGHTA and CDR2 is FQGNSA. This CDR3 has 15 amino acids.

The V call is TRBV10-2, the J call TRBJ2-7; D is possibly TRBD1 (8 bases). Trimming shortened V by 3 bases and J by 2 bases, and 11 bases separated the two germline ends. The CDR3 length is 14 residues. Germline CDR1 is WSHSY and CDR2 is SAAADI. The CDR3 DNA reads as TGCGCCAGCAGTGAACAGGGGGGGCCCTACGAGCAGTACTTC. This codes for CASSEQGGPYEQYF.

As for this clone: Other DNA sequences of this sample code for an identical CDR3. The chain is built from TRBV6-5 and TRBJ1-1; D possibly corresponds to TRBD1 (5 bases). Germline V lookup: CDR1 MNHEY, CDR2 SVGAGI. The CDR3 extends over 13 amino acids. Trimming pared 6 bases from V and 2 bases from J, leaving 10 bases between. The CDR3 is CASSSGQNTEAFF. CDR3 sequence (DNA): TGTGCCAGCAGCTCCGGACAAAACACTGAAGCTTTCTTT.

Worth noting for this clone: The same CDR3 also results from other DNA sequences found in this sample. The chain couples TRBV10-2 to TRBJ1-1; tentatively, D is TRBD1 (5 bases). Germline assignment: CDR1 WSHSY and CDR2 SAAADI. The V end was cut by 7 bases, the J end by 0 bases, with 9 bases between. There are 13 residues in the CDR3. The CDR3 loop reads CASKSGMNTEAFF. CDR3 sequence (DNA): TGCGCCAGCAAGTCAGGGATGAACACTGAAGCTTTCTTT.

The chain combines TRBV6-2 or TRBV6-3 with TRBJ1-2, with D uncertain. V was shortened by 0 bases and J by 7 bases, with 9 bases between the two germline ends. Germline CDR1 and CDR2: MNHEY and SVGEGT. The CDR3 spans 13 residues. The CDR3 bases are TGTGCCAGCAGTTACTCGGTGCGAGGTGGCTACACCTTC. Translated: CASSYSVRGGYTF.

The chain links TRBV27 to TRBJ2-2, with D possibly TRBD1 on 6 matching bases. Germline V CDR1 and CDR2: MNHEY, SMNVEV (reference sequence). The CDR3 is 14 amino acids. Trimming stripped 8 bases from V and 2 bases from J, with 12 bases between. In nucleotides, the CDR3 is TGTGCCAGCCGTAAAGGGACAAACACCGGGGAGCTGTTTTTT. Encoded protein: CASRKGTNTGELFF.